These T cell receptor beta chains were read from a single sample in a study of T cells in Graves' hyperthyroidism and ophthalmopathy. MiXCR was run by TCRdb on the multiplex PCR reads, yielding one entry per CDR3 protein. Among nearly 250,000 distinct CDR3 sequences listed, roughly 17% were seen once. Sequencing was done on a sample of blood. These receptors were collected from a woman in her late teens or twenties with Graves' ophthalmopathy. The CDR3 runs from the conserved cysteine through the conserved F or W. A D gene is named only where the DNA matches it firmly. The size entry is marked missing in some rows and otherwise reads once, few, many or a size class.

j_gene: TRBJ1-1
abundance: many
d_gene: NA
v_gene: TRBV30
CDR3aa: CAWSVTGTEAFF
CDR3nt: TGTGCCTGGAGTGTTACGGGGACTGAAGCTTTCTTT

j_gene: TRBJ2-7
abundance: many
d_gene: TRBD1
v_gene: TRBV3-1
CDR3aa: CASSQEGQGDEQYF
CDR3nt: TGTGCCAGCAGCCAAGAGGGACAGGGGGACGAGCAGTACTTC

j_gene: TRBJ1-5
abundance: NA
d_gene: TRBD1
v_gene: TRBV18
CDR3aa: CASSADRRYQPQHF
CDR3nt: TGTGCCAGCTCAGCGGACAGGCGTTATCAGCCCCAGCATTTT

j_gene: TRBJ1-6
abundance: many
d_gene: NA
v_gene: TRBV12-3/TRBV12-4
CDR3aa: CASSPAHNSPLHF
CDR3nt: TGTGCCAGCAGTCCCGCCCATAATTCACCCCTCCACTTT

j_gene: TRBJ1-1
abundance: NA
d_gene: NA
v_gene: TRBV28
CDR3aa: CTSSLQGTEAFF
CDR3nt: TGTACCAGCAGTTTACAGGGCACTGAAGCTTTCTTT

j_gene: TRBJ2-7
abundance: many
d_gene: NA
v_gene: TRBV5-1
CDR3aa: CASSSKHRGNYEQYF
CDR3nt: TGCGCCAGCAGCTCTAAGCATCGGGGTAACTACGAGCAGTACTTC

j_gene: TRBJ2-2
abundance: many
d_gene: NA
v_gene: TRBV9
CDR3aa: CASSVDVTLSSRELFF
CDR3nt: TGTGCCAGCAGCGTAGATGTGACTCTATCGTCGAGGGAGCTGTTTTTT

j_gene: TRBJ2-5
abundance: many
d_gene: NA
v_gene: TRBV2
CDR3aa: CASTRSEGETQYF
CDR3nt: TGTGCCAGCACCCGTTCGGAGGGAGAGACCCAGTACTTC

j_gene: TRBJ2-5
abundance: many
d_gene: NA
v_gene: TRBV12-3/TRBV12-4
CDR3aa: CASSDLLQGNQETQYF
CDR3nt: TGTGCCAGCAGCGACTTACTACAGGGAAACCAAGAGACCCAGTACTTC

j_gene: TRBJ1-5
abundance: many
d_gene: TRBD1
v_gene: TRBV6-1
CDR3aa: CASSAGTGSGWIKQPQHF
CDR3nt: TGTGCCAGCAGTGCAGGGACAGGGAGTGGGTGGATAAAACAGCCCCAGCATTTT

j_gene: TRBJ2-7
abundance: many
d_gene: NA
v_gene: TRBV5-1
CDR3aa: CASSYPLDSTSSAYEQYF
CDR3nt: TGCGCCAGCAGCTACCCCCTGGACAGTACTTCTTCTGCCTACGAGCAGTACTTC

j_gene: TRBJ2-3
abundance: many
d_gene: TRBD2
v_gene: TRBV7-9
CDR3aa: CASSLVAGEDTQYF
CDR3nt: TGTGCCAGCAGCTTGGTAGCGGGGGAAGATACGCAGTATTTT

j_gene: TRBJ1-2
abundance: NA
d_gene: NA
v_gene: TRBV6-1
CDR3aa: CASTKRPKTRGEGYGYTF
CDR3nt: TGTGCCAGCACCAAACGGCCAAAAACTAGAGGAGAGGGCTATGGCTACACCTTC

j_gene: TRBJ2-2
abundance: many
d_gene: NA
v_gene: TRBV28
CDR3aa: CASSLGRGRTGELFF
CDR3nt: TGTGCCAGCAGTTTGGGCAGGGGTCGTACCGGGGAGCTGTTTTTT

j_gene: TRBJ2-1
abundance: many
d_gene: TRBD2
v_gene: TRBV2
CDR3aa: CASRTLAVYNEQFF
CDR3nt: TGTGCCAGCAGGACACTAGCGGTCTACAATGAGCAGTTCTTC

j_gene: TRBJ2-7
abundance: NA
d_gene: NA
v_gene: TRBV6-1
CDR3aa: CASSHQGSSYEQYF
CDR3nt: TGTGCCAGCAGCCATCAGGGGAGCTCCTACGAGCAGTACTTC

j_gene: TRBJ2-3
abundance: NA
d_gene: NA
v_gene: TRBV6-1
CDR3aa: CASSELEGATTDTQYF
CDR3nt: TGTGCCAGCAGTGAATTGGAGGGGGCGACCACAGATACGCAGTATTTT

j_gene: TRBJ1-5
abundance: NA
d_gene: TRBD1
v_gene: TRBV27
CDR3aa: CASSLSAGQGSYSNQPQHF
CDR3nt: TGTGCCAGCAGTTTATCGGCGGGACAGGGCTCCTATAGCAATCAGCCCCAGCATTTT

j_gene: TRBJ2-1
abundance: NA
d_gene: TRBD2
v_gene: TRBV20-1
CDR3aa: CSATPSGGYNEQFF
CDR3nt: TGCAGTGCTACTCCTAGCGGGGGATACAATGAGCAGTTCTTC

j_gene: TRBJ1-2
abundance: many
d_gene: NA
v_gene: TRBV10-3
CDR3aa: CAISEKMAGVFGYTF
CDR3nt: TGTGCCATCAGTGAGAAAATGGCAGGGGTTTTTGGCTACACCTTC

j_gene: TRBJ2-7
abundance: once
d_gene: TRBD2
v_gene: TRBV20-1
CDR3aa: CSVSYPGTSVSHEQYF
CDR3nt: TGCAGCGTCTCCTACCCCGGGACTAGCGTGTCCCACGAGCAGTACTTC

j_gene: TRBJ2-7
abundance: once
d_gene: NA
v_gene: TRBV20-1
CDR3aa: CSADNRISVYEQYF
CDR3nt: TGCAGTGCTGACAACAGGATTTCAGTCTACGAGCAGTACTTC

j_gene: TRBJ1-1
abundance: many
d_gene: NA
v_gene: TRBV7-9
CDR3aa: CASSLVGTRASEAFF
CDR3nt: TGTGCCAGCAGCTTAGTTGGGACAAGGGCTTCTGAAGCTTTCTTT

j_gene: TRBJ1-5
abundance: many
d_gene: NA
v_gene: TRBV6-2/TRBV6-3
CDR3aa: CASRQGHSNQPQHF
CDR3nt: TGTGCCAGCAGACAGGGACATAGCAATCAGCCCCAGCATTTT

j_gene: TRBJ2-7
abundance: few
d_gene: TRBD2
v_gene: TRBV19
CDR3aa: CASSKKLAGGEYEQYF
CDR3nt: TGTGCCAGTAGTAAAAAACTAGCGGGAGGCGAATACGAGCAGTACTTC

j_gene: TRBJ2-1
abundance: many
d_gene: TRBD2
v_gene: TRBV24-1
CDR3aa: CATSDRGGGTSGRSEQFF
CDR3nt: TGTGCCACCAGTGATAGAGGGGGGGGGACTAGCGGGAGAAGTGAGCAGTTCTTC

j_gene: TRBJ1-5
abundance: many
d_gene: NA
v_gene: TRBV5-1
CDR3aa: CASSVDINQPQHF
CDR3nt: TGCGCCAGCAGCGTGGACATTAATCAGCCCCAGCATTTT

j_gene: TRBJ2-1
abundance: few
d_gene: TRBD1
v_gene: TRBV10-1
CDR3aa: CALRDRVFDEQFF
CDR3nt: TGCGCCCTCCGGGACAGGGTTTTCGATGAGCAGTTCTTC

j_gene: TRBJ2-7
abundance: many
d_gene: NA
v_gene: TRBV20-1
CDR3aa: CSAVGARYEQYF
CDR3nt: TGCAGCGCCGTGGGGGCCCGCTACGAGCAGTACTTC

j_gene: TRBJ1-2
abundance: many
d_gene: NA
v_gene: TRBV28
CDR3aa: CASSELGVTNYGYTF
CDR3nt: TGTGCCAGCAGTGAATTAGGTGTGACTAACTATGGCTACACCTTC

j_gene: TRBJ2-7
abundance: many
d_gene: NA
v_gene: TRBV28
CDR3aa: CASSLPSSSYEQYF
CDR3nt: TGTGCCAGCAGTTTACCTAGTAGCTCCTACGAGCAGTACTTC

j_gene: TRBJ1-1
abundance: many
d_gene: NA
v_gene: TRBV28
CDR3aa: CASSFRWNTEAFF
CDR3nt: TGTGCCAGCAGTTTCAGGTGGAACACTGAAGCTTTCTTT

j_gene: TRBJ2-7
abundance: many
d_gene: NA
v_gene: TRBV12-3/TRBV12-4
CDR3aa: CASSLSPFYEQYF
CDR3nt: TGTGCCAGCAGTTTATCCCCCTTCTACGAGCAGTACTTC

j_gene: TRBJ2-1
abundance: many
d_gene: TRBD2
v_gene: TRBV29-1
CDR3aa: CSAKGLGTRGNEQFF
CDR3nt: TGCAGCGCCAAGGGTCTAGGGACTAGAGGCAATGAGCAGTTCTTC

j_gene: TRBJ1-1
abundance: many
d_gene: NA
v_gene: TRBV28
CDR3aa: CASSLRGGAALEAFF
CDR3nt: TGTGCCAGCAGTTTGCGCGGGGGAGCAGCCCTTGAAGCTTTCTTT

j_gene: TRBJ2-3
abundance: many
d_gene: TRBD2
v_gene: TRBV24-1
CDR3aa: CATSDPSRTSGTRDTQYF
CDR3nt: TGTGCCACCAGTGATCCCTCGCGGACTAGCGGGACCAGAGATACGCAGTATTTT

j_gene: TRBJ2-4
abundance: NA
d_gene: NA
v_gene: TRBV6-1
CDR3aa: CASSTVAEFIKNIQYF
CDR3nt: TGTGCCAGCAGCACCGTTGCCGAGTTCATAAAAAACATTCAGTACTTC

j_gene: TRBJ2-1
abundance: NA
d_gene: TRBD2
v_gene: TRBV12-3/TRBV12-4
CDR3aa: CASSPGTSGGPREQFF
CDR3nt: TGTGCCAGCAGCCCAGGGACTAGCGGGGGGCCCCGGGAGCAGTTCTTC

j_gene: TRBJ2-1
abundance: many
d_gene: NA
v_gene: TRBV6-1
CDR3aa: CASSPGGQRADEQFF
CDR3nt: TGTGCCAGCAGTCCCGGGGGGCAAAGGGCCGATGAGCAGTTCTTC

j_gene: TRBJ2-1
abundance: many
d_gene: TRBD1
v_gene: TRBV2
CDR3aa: CASSGTGAYNEQFF
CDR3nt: TGTGCCAGCAGTGGGACAGGGGCCTACAATGAGCAGTTCTTC

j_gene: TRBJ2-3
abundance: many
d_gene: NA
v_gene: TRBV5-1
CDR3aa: CASSLEGGEDTQYF
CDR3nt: TGCGCCAGCAGCTTGGAAGGGGGGGAAGATACGCAGTATTTT

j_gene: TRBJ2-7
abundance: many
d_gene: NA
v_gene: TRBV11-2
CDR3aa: CASRTFGDGAYEQYF
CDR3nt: TGTGCCAGCAGAACCTTCGGGGACGGAGCCTACGAGCAGTACTTC

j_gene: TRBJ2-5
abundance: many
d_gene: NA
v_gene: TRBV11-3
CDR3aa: CASSEGLFAGETQYF
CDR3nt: TGTGCCAGCAGCGAGGGCCTCTTCGCCGGAGAGACCCAGTACTTC

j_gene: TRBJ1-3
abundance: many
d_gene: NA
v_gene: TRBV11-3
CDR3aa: CASSLVRNSGNTIYF
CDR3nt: TGTGCCAGCAGCTTAGTACGGAACTCTGGAAACACCATATATTTT

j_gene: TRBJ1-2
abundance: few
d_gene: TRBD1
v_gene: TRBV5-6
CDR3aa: CASSSWTGRSGGYTF
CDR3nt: TGTGCCAGCAGCTCATGGACAGGACGAAGTGGGGGCTACACCTTC

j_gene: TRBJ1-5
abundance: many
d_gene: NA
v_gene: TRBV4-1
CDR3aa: CASSQVGARQPQHF
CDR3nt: TGCGCCAGCAGCCAAGTGGGGGCAAGGCAGCCCCAGCATTTT

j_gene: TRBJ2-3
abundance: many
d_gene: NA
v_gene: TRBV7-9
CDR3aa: CASSVQTSDTQYF
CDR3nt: TGTGCCAGCAGCGTCCAGACTTCGGATACGCAGTATTTT

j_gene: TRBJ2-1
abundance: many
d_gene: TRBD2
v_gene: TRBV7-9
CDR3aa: CASSLSTSGTSYNEQFF
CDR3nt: TGTGCCAGCAGCTTAAGCACTAGCGGGACCTCCTACAATGAGCAGTTCTTC

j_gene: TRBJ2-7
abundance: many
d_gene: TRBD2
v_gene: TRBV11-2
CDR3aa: CASSSSSGTSGTYEQYF
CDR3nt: TGTGCCAGCAGCTCTTCTTCCGGGACTAGCGGTACCTACGAGCAGTACTTC

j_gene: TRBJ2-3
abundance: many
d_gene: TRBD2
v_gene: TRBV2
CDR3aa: CASSELWGLAGKGGTDTQYF
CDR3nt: TGTGCCAGCAGTGAATTATGGGGACTAGCGGGAAAAGGAGGCACAGATACGCAGTATTTT

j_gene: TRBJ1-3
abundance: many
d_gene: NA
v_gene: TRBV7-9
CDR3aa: CASSLGLSGNRNTIYF
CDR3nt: TGTGCCAGCAGCTTAGGTCTTAGTGGCAACCGAAACACCATATATTTT

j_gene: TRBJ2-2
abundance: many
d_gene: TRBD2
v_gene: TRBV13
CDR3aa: CASSLSSGWNTGELFF
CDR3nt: TGTGCCAGCAGCTTATCTAGCGGGTGGAACACCGGGGAGCTGTTTTTT

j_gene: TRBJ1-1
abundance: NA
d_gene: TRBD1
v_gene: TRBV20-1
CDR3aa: CSARTGTGWEQAFF
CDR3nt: TGCAGTGCCAGGACCGGGACAGGGTGGGAACAAGCTTTCTTT